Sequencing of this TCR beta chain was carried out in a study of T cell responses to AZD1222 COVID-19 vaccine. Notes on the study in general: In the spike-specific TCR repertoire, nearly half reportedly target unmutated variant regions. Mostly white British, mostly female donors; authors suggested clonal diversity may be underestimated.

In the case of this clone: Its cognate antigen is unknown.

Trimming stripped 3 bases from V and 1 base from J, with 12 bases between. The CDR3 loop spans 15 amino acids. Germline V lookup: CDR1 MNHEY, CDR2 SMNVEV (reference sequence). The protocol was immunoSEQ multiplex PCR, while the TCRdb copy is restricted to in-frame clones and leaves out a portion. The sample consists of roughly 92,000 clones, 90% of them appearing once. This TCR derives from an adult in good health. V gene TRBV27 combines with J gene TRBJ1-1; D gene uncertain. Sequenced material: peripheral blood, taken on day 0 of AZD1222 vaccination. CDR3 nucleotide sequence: TGTGCCAGCAGTTTCGGCGGACCCTGGAACACTGAAGCTTTCTTT. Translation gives CASSFGGPWNTEAFF.